Presented here are 5 T cell receptor beta chains from one specimen sequenced in a study of Tregs in tolerant kidney transplant recipients. Generated by immunoSEQ multiplex PCR, the TCRdb table keeps only in-frame clones and is missing some. The sample consists of around 120,000 clones, around 94% of them appearing once. Material: CD4+ T cells from blood. The receptor set was obtained from a human donor in good health.

The genes are TRBV5-4 and TRBJ2-1; 8 bases are a match to TRBD1. Germline CDR1 is SGHNT and CDR2 is YYREEE (reference sequence). J lost 3 bases, V lost 5 bases, and 10 bases had no gene match. The CDR3 has 16 amino acids. Here the CDR3 DNA reads TGTGCCAGCAGTTTTTTCCAGGGGGCCGGCTACAATGAGCAGTTCTTC. Translation gives CASSFFQGAGYNEQFF.

The V call is TRBV7-3, the J call TRBJ2-3; D remains unclear. V was pared by 3 bases and J by 0 bases, with 4 bases between. Germline assignment: CDR1 SGHTA and CDR2 FQGTGA. This CDR3 contains 13 residues. The CDR3 sequence is CASSFSSTDTQYF. The CDR3 nucleotides read TGTGCCAGCAGCTTCTCGAGCACAGATACGCAGTATTTT.

The chain couples TRBV2 to TRBJ2-1; 14 nucleotides align to TRBD2. Germline V gene data show CDR1 as SNHLY and CDR2 as FYNNEI. J gave up 9 bases and V 7 bases, and 5 bases lay outside the gene matches. The CDR3 extends over 14 amino acids. The CDR3 loop is CASTGTSGSFEQFF. The CDR3, as DNA: TGTGCCAGCACTGGGACTAGCGGGAGTTTTGAGCAGTTCTTC.

The genes are TRBV21-1 and TRBJ1-5; no check of the table's D call, TRBD1, against the DNA was made. TRBV21-1 is described as a pseudogene. CDR3 length equals 14 residues. The CDR3 bases are TGTGCCAGCAGCAAAGTAGCAGGGGACCAGCCCCAGCATTTT. This encodes CASSKVAGDQPQHF.

V gene TRBV6-5 combines with J gene TRBJ2-5; D uncertain. CDR1 is MNHEY and CDR2 is SVGAGI in the germline V gene. CDR3 length equals 14 residues. V was pared by 0 bases and J by 4 bases, with 9 bases between. CDR3 amino acids: CASSYSSWGETQYF. The CDR3 DNA reads as TGTGCCAGCAGTTACTCTTCTTGGGGAGAGACCCAGTACTTC.